These T cell receptor beta chains were read from a single sample in a study of blood T cells in healthy people across ages. TCRdb called the 5' RACE reads again in MiXCR, with one record for every CDR3 protein. The sample lists about 580,000 distinct CDR3 sequences; more than 45% were seen once. The specimen was blood. The receptors originated from a man older than 75 in good health. Each CDR3 is given with its conserved first and last residue. A D gene is named only where the DNA matches it firmly. Size tells how often a clone was seen (once, few, many) or the class of an expanded clone, and some rows leave it out.

V gene	clone size	J gene	D gene	CDR3 protein	CDR3 DNA
TRBV20-1	NA	TRBJ1-5	NA	CSARDKDPSNQPQHF	TGCAGTGCTAGAGATAAAGACCCTAGCAATCAGCCCCAGCATTTT
TRBV2	once	TRBJ2-3	NA	CASSERVSTDTQYF	TGTGCCAGCAGTGAACGAGTTAGCACAGATACGCAGTATTTT
TRBV4-3	NA	TRBJ2-3	TRBD1	CASSPDRDEEDTQYF	TGCGCCAGCAGCCCCGACAGGGATGAGGAAGATACGCAGTATTTT
TRBV10-3	once	TRBJ2-3	NA	CAISDPSGGGTDTQYF	TGTGCCATCAGTGACCCTTCAGGGGGGGGCACAGATACGCAGTATTTT
TRBV29-1	NA	TRBJ1-2	TRBD1	CSVGQGDGYGYTF	TGCAGCGTTGGACAGGGGGATGGCTATGGCTACACCTTC
TRBV4-2	NA	TRBJ2-1	NA	CASSQEWGPDRNNEQFF	TGTGCCAGCAGCCAAGAGTGGGGTCCCGACAGGAACAATGAGCAGTTCTTC
TRBV7-9	few	TRBJ2-7	NA	CASSLVPVGYYEQYF	TGTGCCAGCAGCTTAGTCCCGGTAGGCTACTACGAGCAGTACTTC
TRBV4-3	few	TRBJ2-3	NA	CASSQNEGDTQYF	TGCGCCAGCAGCCAAAACGAGGGAGATACGCAGTATTTT
TRBV4-3	NA	TRBJ1-1	NA	CASSQHKEQARTEAFF	TGCGCCAGCAGCCAGCACAAGGAACAGGCGCGTACTGAAGCTTTCTTT
TRBV30	NA	TRBJ2-7	NA	CAWSTTDYEQYF	TGTGCCTGGAGTACCACGGACTATGAGCAGTACTTC
TRBV2	NA	TRBJ2-1	NA	CASSVEGREQFF	TGTGCCAGCAGCGTGGAAGGGAGGGAGCAGTTCTTC
TRBV4-3	once	TRBJ1-6	NA	CASSPSGTLNSPLHF	TGCGCCAGCAGCCCGTCAGGGACACTTAATTCACCCCTCCACTTT
TRBV6-5	few	TRBJ1-2	TRBD1	CASRPAGTESHYTF	TGTGCCAGCAGACCCGCCGGGACAGAGTCCCACTACACCTTC
TRBV12-3/TRBV12-4	NA	TRBJ2-3	TRBD2	CASSLWGGTQYF	TGTGCCAGCAGTTTATGGGGGGGTACGCAGTATTTT
TRBV5-1	NA	TRBJ1-4	NA	CASIPGGATNEKLFF	TGCGCCAGCATACCCGGAGGAGCGACTAATGAAAAACTGTTTTTT
TRBV10-3	NA	TRBJ2-1	TRBD2	CAISSGLGTNEQFF	TGTGCCATCAGTTCGGGACTAGGGACGAATGAGCAGTTCTTC
TRBV11-1	few	TRBJ2-1	TRBD1	CASSQRTGAYNEQFF	TGTGCCAGCAGCCAACGGACAGGGGCCTACAATGAGCAGTTCTTC
TRBV11-3	few	TRBJ2-2	NA	CASSLGIGTGELFF	TGTGCCAGCAGCCTCGGTATAGGGACCGGGGAGCTGTTTTTT
TRBV7-2	NA	TRBJ2-1	NA	CASSLIVSYNEQFF	TGTGCCAGCAGCCTCATTGTGTCCTACAATGAGCAGTTCTTC
TRBV7-9	few	TRBJ1-5	NA	CASSLTEGVQPQHF	TGTGCCAGCAGCTTAACGGAAGGGGTTCAGCCCCAGCATTTT
TRBV6-6	NA	TRBJ2-7	NA	CASRRTEVSYEQYF	TGTGCCAGCAGGCGGACCGAGGTGTCTTACGAGCAGTACTTC
TRBV15	NA	TRBJ2-1	NA	CATSRDGGRSSYNEQFF	TGTGCCACCAGCAGAGATGGGGGGCGGAGCTCCTACAATGAGCAGTTCTTC
TRBV6-6	many	TRBJ1-2	TRBD1	CASSYPGQEIYGYTF	TGTGCCAGCAGTTACCCGGGACAGGAGATATATGGCTACACCTTC
TRBV6-2/TRBV6-3	few	TRBJ2-3	NA	CAIDVGDTQYF	TGTGCCATCGACGTGGGAGATACGCAGTATTTT
TRBV20-1	many	TRBJ2-3	NA	CSAKFTDTQYF	TGCAGTGCTAAATTCACAGATACGCAGTATTTT
TRBV28	NA	TRBJ2-5	TRBD1	CASSTRDRGFQETQYF	TGTGCCAGCAGTACCCGGGACAGGGGGTTTCAAGAGACCCAGTACTTC
TRBV3-1	NA	TRBJ2-1	TRBD1	CASSHPTGGLGIGEQFF	TGTGCCAGCAGCCACCCGACAGGGGGCCTGGGTATAGGTGAGCAGTTCTTC
TRBV12-5	NA	TRBJ2-1	NA	CASGLGTGGEQFF	TGTGCTAGTGGTTTAGGAACCGGGGGTGAGCAGTTCTTC
TRBV7-9	once	TRBJ1-2	NA	CASSLMGGDGYTF	TGTGCCAGCAGCTTGATGGGGGGAGACGGCTACACCTTC
TRBV20-1	NA	TRBJ1-2	NA	CSAGGDSYGYTF	TGCAGTGCTGGAGGGGATTCCTATGGCTACACCTTC
TRBV5-1	once	TRBJ2-1	NA	CAIRSSSLNEQFF	TGCGCCATCCGGTCAAGTTCCCTCAATGAGCAGTTCTTC
TRBV4-3	few	TRBJ1-4	TRBD1	CASSQVDNRDSFEKLFF	TGCGCCAGCAGCCAAGTGGATAACCGGGACAGTTTTGAAAAACTGTTTTTT
TRBV2	once	TRBJ2-6	NA	CASSASHASTMAGANVLTF	TGTGCCAGCAGTGCTAGTCATGCATCAACCATGGCTGGGGCCAACGTCCTGACTTTC
TRBV20-1	few	TRBJ2-3	TRBD1	CSAPTGTGTDTQYF	TGCAGTGCTCCGACAGGGACGGGCACAGATACGCAGTATTTT
TRBV9	NA	TRBJ2-3	NA	CASSVLARTDTQYF	TGTGCCAGCAGCGTGCTAGCCCGCACAGATACGCAGTATTTT
TRBV12-3/TRBV12-4	NA	TRBJ2-3	NA	CASSSNREGDTQYF	TGTGCCAGCAGTTCGAACAGGGAAGGGGATACGCAGTATTTT
TRBV7-8	NA	TRBJ2-7	TRBD2	CASSSLAGVSYNEQYF	TGTGCCAGCAGTTCACTAGCGGGAGTCTCCTACAATGAGCAGTACTTC
TRBV6-6	many	TRBJ2-3	NA	CASKRGVGPDTQYF	TGTGCCAGCAAAAGGGGGGTCGGCCCAGATACGCAGTATTTT
TRBV20-1	few	TRBJ1-2	NA	CSARDGGRDYGYTF	TGCAGTGCTAGAGATGGTGGCAGGGACTATGGCTACACCTTC
TRBV30	NA	TRBJ2-1	NA	CAWASSAGQFF	TGTGCCTGGGCCAGTTCCGCGGGGCAGTTCTTC
TRBV20-1	few	TRBJ1-6	NA	CSASREYNSPLHF	TGCAGTGCTAGTAGAGAGTATAATTCACCCCTCCACTTT
TRBV20-1	NA	TRBJ2-7	TRBD2	CGAKASASGSYEQYF	TGCGGTGCTAAAGCGTCGGCTAGCGGATCCTACGAGCAGTACTTC
TRBV7-9	NA	TRBJ2-1	NA	CASSLIGGLPDNEQFF	TGTGCCAGCAGCTTAATAGGGGGACTCCCCGACAATGAGCAGTTCTTC
TRBV7-9	NA	TRBJ2-7	NA	CASSDRFGVHEQYF	TGTGCCAGCAGTGACCGGTTTGGGGTCCACGAGCAGTACTTC
TRBV29-1	few	TRBJ2-7	TRBD2	CSAWTSENNGQYF	TGCAGCGCCTGGACTAGCGAGAACAACGGGCAGTACTTC
TRBV6-5	many	TRBJ2-1	TRBD2	CASSPSSGGAYLGEQFF	TGTGCCAGCAGTCCGTCGAGCGGGGGGGCCTACCTCGGGGAGCAGTTCTTC
TRBV29-1	NA	TRBJ2-1	NA	CIVGGSSSYNEQFF	TGCATCGTGGGGGGAAGCAGCTCCTACAATGAGCAGTTCTTC
TRBV9	NA	TRBJ2-1	NA	CASSGGDYNEQFF	TGTGCCAGCAGCGGAGGCGACTACAATGAGCAGTTCTTC
TRBV14	NA	TRBJ1-6	NA	CVSSQQNGFLSPLHF	TGTGTCAGCAGCCAACAAAACGGGTTTCTTTCACCCCTCCACTTT
TRBV25-1	NA	TRBJ2-1	NA	CASSGRPVNEQFF	TGTGCCAGCAGTGGGCGGCCTGTAAATGAGCAGTTCTTC
TRBV4-3	many	TRBJ2-7	NA	CASSQDRSSYEQYF	TGCGCCAGCAGCCAAGATAGGAGCTCCTACGAGCAGTACTTC
TRBV2	NA	TRBJ2-6	TRBD1	CASTRQGISGANVLTF	TGTGCCAGCACCCGACAGGGAATCTCTGGGGCCAACGTCCTGACTTTC